Included here is one TCR beta chain sequence, with context. Trimming took 4 bases from V and 0 from J; bases not matched to a gene: 4. Germline V gene lookup returns CDR1 LNHNV and CDR2 YYDKDF (reference sequence). The CDR3 runs to 16 residues. Assay used: immunoSEQ multiplex PCR; TCRdb lists only in-frame clones, some missing. Among around 21,000 clones listed, roughly 72% were seen once. The sample originates from a study of cytotoxic CD8 clonotypes in ibrutinib-treated CLL. The chain employs TRBV15 and TRBJ2-7; 12 positions agree with TRBD2. Here the sequenced sample was PBMCs, taken before ibrutinib treatment. The source is a human donor with chronic lymphocytic leukemia. This chain's CDR3 is CATSNLAGGSSYEQYF. Here the CDR3 DNA reads TGTGCCACCAGCAACCTAGCGGGAGGGAGCTCCTACGAGCAGTACTTC.